This T cell receptor (beta chain) was sequenced in a study of CD8 T cells in ankylosing spondylitis. Study-level findings and limits: Some motif variants were previously reported in reactive arthritis synovial fluid and blood. Disease-linked clones were reportedly significantly enriched in matched ankylosing spondylitis synovial fluid.

Construction of TCR beta libraries was performed using quantitative 5'-RACE with molecular barcodes. TCRdb called the 5' RACE reads again in MiXCR, with one record for every CDR3 protein. Of more than 150,000 distinct CDR3 sequences detected, more than 9% appear once; the ten largest clones hold roughly 29%. This clonotype showed up many times. Its antigen is not known. A junction boundary mismatches the germline segment, possibly from a read error. Germline V CDR1 and CDR2: DFQATT, SNEGSKA (reference sequence). The CDR3 totals 11 residues. The genes are TRBV20-1 and TRBJ2-7, with D perhaps matching TRBD2 (6 bases). The specimen was blood, either unsorted or a sorted T cell fraction (not recorded which). The receptor's source is a male donor with ankylosing spondylitis or in good health (not recorded which). This CDR3 reads CSAGGSYDQYF. CDR3 nucleotides: TGCAGTGCTGGGGGGTCCTACGATCAGTACTTC.